This T cell receptor (beta chain) was profiled in a study of T cell changes during pregnancy in multiple sclerosis. Measured with immunoSEQ multiplex PCR; TCRdb has only the in-frame clones, and not every one. The repertoire holds about 70,000 clones, about 94% seen once, with 0.58% in the top ten. The CDR3 length is 16 residues. Germline CDR1 SGHNT, CDR2 YYREEE (reference sequence). V trimming: 1 base; J trimming: 2 bases; junction bases outside the gene matches: 3. The sequences come from peripheral blood, collected in the third trimester of pregnancy. The receptor's source is a female donor with multiple sclerosis, enrolled in a pregnancy study. V usage is TRBV5-4 and J usage is TRBJ1-3; 10 positions agree with TRBD1. The CDR3 DNA is TGTGCCAGCAGCTTGACGACAGGGGGCGCTGGAAACACCATATATTTT. It translates to CASSLTTGGAGNTIYF.